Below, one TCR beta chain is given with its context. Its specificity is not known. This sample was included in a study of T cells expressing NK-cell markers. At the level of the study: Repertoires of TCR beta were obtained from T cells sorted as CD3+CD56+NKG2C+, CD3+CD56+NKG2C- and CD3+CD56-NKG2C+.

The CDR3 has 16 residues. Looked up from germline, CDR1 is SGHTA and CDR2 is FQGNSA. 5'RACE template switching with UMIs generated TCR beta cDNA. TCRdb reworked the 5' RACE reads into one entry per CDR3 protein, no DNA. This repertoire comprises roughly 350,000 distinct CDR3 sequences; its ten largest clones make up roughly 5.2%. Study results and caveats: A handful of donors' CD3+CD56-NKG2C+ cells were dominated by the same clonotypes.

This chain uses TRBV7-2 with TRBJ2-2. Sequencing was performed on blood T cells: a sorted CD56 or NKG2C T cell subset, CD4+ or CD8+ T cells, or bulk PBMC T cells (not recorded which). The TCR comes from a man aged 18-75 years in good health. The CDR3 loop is CASSLAYRSRTGELFF.